This TCR beta chain was recovered during a study of T-cell memory formation after mild COVID-19. Study details: Across donors, TCR clusters were largely donor specific.

The V segment lost 6 bases and the J segment 0 bases; nucleotides outside the gene matches: 6. CDR3 length equals 17 residues. Germline lookup yields CDR1 MNHNS and CDR2 SASEGT. Amplification by 5'RACE using constant-segment primers produced TCR alpha and TCR beta cDNA libraries that carried sample barcodes and UMIs. TCRdb independently ran MiXCR on the 5' RACE reads; one entry per CDR3 protein. The sample records 75,000 to 90,000 distinct CDR3 sequences, more than 11% being singletons. Study-wide findings and caveats: Shrinking CD4+ clones resided mostly in CM and EM, and CD8+ ones in EMRA.

This clonotype was observed a handful of times. Its antigen is currently unknown. The material sequenced was PBMCs or a T cell subset sorted from them (not recorded which). This sequence joins TRBV6-1 and TRBJ2-1; 12 bases map to TRBD2. The clonotype comes from an adult woman who had mild COVID-19 (a few samples of this study predate the infection). Cell type and time point are not known. CDR3 sequence: CASREGLAGYSYNEQFF. The DNA of the CDR3 is TGTGCCAGCAGGGAGGGACTAGCGGGCTACTCCTACAATGAGCAGTTCTTC.